This T cell receptor beta chain emerged from a study of shared clonotypes between healthy human individuals. Study-wide results and limits: The four-donor shared clonotypes exceeded non-shared clonotypes in generation probability, with non-shared ones scoring lower. Naive subsets tended to show greater estimated richness than memory subsets.

Authors' analysis steps: Quality scores were absent from the junction-only immunoSEQ sequences, so filtering differed. Assay: immunoSEQ multiplex PCR; the TCRdb copy retains only in-frame clones and omits some. From that table come the V and J calls and clone size; the DNA was used to work out D and trimming. The sample includes about 2 million clones, roughly 95% seen only once; the top ten take around 1.1%. About this clone: Antigen: not known.

Naive-designated CD8 cells lacked CD45RO, were positively enriched for CCR7, and omitted terminally differentiated effector memory CD45RA+ cells. Trimming removed 6 bases from V and 0 bases from J, with 12 bases in between. In germline, CDR1 is MNHEY, CDR2 SVGAGI. The CDR3 has 15 amino acids. V gene TRBV6-5 combines with J gene TRBJ2-1, with TRBD1 as a possible D gene (6 bases). Specimen: naive CD8+ T cells sorted from blood. The receptor was isolated from a man aged 18 to 29 in good health. This chain's CDR3 is CASSSRTASYNEQFF. CDR3 nucleotides: TGTGCCAGCAGCTCTCGGACAGCCTCCTACAATGAGCAGTTCTTC.